This T cell receptor beta chain emerged from a study of blood T cell repertoires in COVID-19 (dated by TCRdb to the early 2020s). Looking at the study overall: Samples from collaborators originated in the United States, Italy and Spain and spanned both the acute and convalescent phases of COVID-19. The prospective study material was composed of cDNA or gDNA derived from T cells, B-cell-depleted T cells, or PBMCs. Subjects who had been exposed to COVID-19, were actively infected with it, or had recovered from it provided the deeply sampled blood TCRbeta repertoires that made up the dataset. The repertoires were made available in a free public database intended to serve as a resource for research on the immune response to SARS-CoV-2. The samples were drawn from two sources: the first 160 participants of the ongoing ImmuneRACE study, and fewer than 1,500 subjects contributed by 6 global collaborators. Nearly every sample came with metadata listing a de-identified subject ID, COVID-19 status, age in years and sex. Where HLA class I and class II types were available, the types were taken from metadata supplied by the sample provider, not from assay-based typing. Summary of the overall study and its limitations: The amount of clinical and demographic metadata varied by source and participant and was provided uncurated.

On this clone: Its binding antigen is unknown. Base qualities are not recorded, but no much larger clone differs from it by a single base.

TCRbeta CDR3 regions were amplified from genomic DNA using the immunoSEQ Assay, a bias-controlled multiplex PCR. The paper's processing steps were these. Nucleated cell counts per sample were estimated from amplification of reference gene primers within the assay. To quantify the absolute abundance of each unique TCRbeta CDR3 rearrangement, sequence reads were collapsed and filtered. Productive Simpson clonality was computed per sample as the square root of Simpson's diversity index over productive rearrangements. TCRdb took this table from immuneACCESS and kept in-frame rearrangements with V and J called. Such tables lack part of the clones; where checked against another copy, unresolved V genes explain under half of the gap, and the rest is unexplained. V and J calls and clone size are given by that table; D and trimming were obtained from the DNA. The sample profile shows about 240,000 clones; approximately 86% of them were found once. The top ten constitute under 9% of the sample.

From cysteine to phenylalanine, the CDR3 is 17 amino acids long. Only the CDR3 DNA is retained, 51 bases long and in frame from the first base. The junction shows trimming of 1 base on V and 3 bases on J, plus 18 bases between the germline ends. The germline V gene provides CDR1 SGHTA and CDR2 FQGNSA. The collaborating institutions used their own protocols to collect whole blood in K2EDTA tubes. For TCRbeta analysis, collaborator samples were shipped as frozen whole blood, as isolated PBMCs, or as DNA extracted from either sample type. The origin of this receptor is an older woman with active or convalescent COVID-19. Sequencing was done on a sample of peripheral blood. The rearranged segments are TRBV7-2 and TRBJ1-2; the D gene is perhaps TRBD1, from 6 matching bases. The CDR3 has the sequence CASSLGRGPPQDYGYTF. The nucleotide sequence reads as follows: TGTGCCAGCAGCTTAGGCAGGGGCCCACCTCAGGACTATGGCTACACCTTC. When the CDR3 is completed using the reference TRBV7-2 and TRBJ1-2 genes on either side, the full variable domain is GAGVSQSPSNKVTEKGKDVELRCDPISGHTALYWYRQSLGQGLEFLIYFQGNSAPDKSGLPSDRFSAERTGGSVSTLTIQRTQQEDSAVYLCASSLGRGPPQDYGYTFGSGTRLTVV.